These T cell receptor beta chains were read from a single sample in a study of T cells after yellow fever vaccination. TCRdb used MiXCR to reprocess the 5' RACE reads, holding one entry per CDR3 protein. The sample holds about 400,000 distinct CDR3 sequences, 9.5% to 13% seen once. The input for sequencing was PBMCs, taken on the day of the first yellow fever vaccination. The origin of the receptors is a man aged 18-30 years who received the YFV17D yellow fever vaccine. Each CDR3 is given with its conserved first and last residue. A D gene is named only where the DNA matches it firmly. Clone size is given for some rows only: seen once, a few or many times, or a class if the clone is expanded.

TRBJ1-3 | - | TRBV12-3/TRBV12-4 | TRBD1 | TGTGCCAGCAGTGGCCCCAGGGGGATAAGTGGAAACACCATATATTTT | CASSGPRGISGNTIYF
TRBJ2-5 | many | TRBV4-2 | - | TGTGCCAGCAGCCAAGATCGTCCAGGACAAGAGACCCAGTACTTC | CASSQDRPGQETQYF
TRBJ2-7 | - | TRBV5-4 | - | TGTGCCAGCAGCCCCCGGGACGCTACCTACGAGCAGTACTTC | CASSPRDATYEQYF
TRBJ2-2 | - | TRBV30 | - | TGTGCCTGGAAGGGGGGGTCCGGGGAGCTGTTTTTT | CAWKGGSGELFF
TRBJ2-3 | - | TRBV5-1 | TRBD2 | TGCGCCAGCAGCCTTCGGGGACTAGCGGGGGACCTCACAGATACGCAGTATTTT | CASSLRGLAGDLTDTQYF
TRBJ2-1 | - | TRBV20-1 | TRBD2 | TGCAGTGCTTTACTCCGACTAGCGGGGGCCTATAATGAGCAGTTCTTC | CSALLRLAGAYNEQFF
TRBJ2-3 | - | TRBV19 | TRBD2 | TGTGCCAGTAGTCAACTAGCGGCGGGCACAGATACGCAGTATTTT | CASSQLAAGTDTQYF
TRBJ2-1 | few | TRBV4-1 | TRBD2 | TGCGCCAGCAGCCAAGAGTCGGTAGCGGGGGACAATGAGCAGTTCTTC | CASSQESVAGDNEQFF
TRBJ2-5 | - | TRBV5-1 | - | TGCGCCAGCAGCTTGAGAGGCGGGACCAGGGAGACCCAGTACTTC | CASSLRGGTRETQYF
TRBJ2-4 | many | TRBV6-5 | - | TGTGCCAGCAGTTACCAAAACATTCAGTACTTC | CASSYQNIQYF
TRBJ2-3 | - | TRBV20-1 | - | TGCAGTGCTAGAAGCCCCCGGGGATACACAGATACGCAGTATTTT | CSARSPRGYTDTQYF
TRBJ2-3 | - | TRBV5-4 | - | TGTGCCAGCAGCGACGCCGGGGCTTCGGATACGCAGTATTTT | CASSDAGASDTQYF
TRBJ2-3 | few | TRBV9 | - | TGTGCCAGCAGCCATACTTCTAGCACAGATACGCAGTATTTT | CASSHTSSTDTQYF
TRBJ1-1 | few | TRBV27 | - | TGTGCCAGCTGGGACGCCCGATCCGCCACTGAAGCTTTCTTT | CASWDARSATEAFF
TRBJ1-5 | few | TRBV7-2 | TRBD1 | TGTGCCAGCAGCCGGGGGACCCAGGGGGCCAATCAGCCCCAGCATTTT | CASSRGTQGANQPQHF
TRBJ2-2 | few | TRBV7-3 | - | TGTGCCAGCAGCTTATCGACAGGTTCCGGGGAGCTGTTTTTT | CASSLSTGSGELFF
TRBJ1-1 | - | TRBV4-1 | TRBD1 | TGCGCCAGCAGCCAAGATGGGACAGGGTGGAACACTGAAGCTTTCTTT | CASSQDGTGWNTEAFF
TRBJ2-2 | - | TRBV18 | - | TGTGCCAGCTCACCACGGGCAGGGTCGAACACCGGGGAGCTGTTTTTT | CASSPRAGSNTGELFF
TRBJ1-5 | few | TRBV29-1 | - | TGCAGCGTTGCGGCGGCTAGCAATCAGCCCCAGCATTTT | CSVAAASNQPQHF
TRBJ1-6 | many | TRBV27 | - | TGTGCCAGCAGAGGCAGGTTGGTTCCGGACCTCCGCTTT | CASRGRLVPDLRF
TRBJ1-5 | - | TRBV21-1 | - | TGTGCCAGCAGCAAAACGCGGGGGGTACCCAATCAGCCCCAGCATTTT | CASSKTRGVPNQPQHF
TRBJ2-1 | many | TRBV5-6 | - | TGTGCCAGCACTGGGTACAATGAGCAGTTCTTC | CASTGYNEQFF
TRBJ1-1 | - | TRBV5-1 | TRBD1 | TGCGCCAGCAGTCCAACCGACACAGGGGTTGGAGCTTTCTTT | CASSPTDTGVGAFF
TRBJ1-4 | few | TRBV25-1 | TRBD1 | TGTGCCAGCAGTGGAGGGGGCAGGGGTAATGAAAAACTGTTTTTT | CASSGGGRGNEKLFF
TRBJ2-3 | few | TRBV5-1 | - | TGCGCCAGCAGCCGGGACACAACCACAGATACGCAGTATTTT | CASSRDTTTDTQYF
TRBJ1-1 | few | TRBV21-1 | - | TGTGCCAGCAGCAAATTACAGGGGGGGAACACTGAAGCTTTCTTT | CASSKLQGGNTEAFF
TRBJ2-7 | - | TRBV7-9 | - | TGTGCCAGCAGCTTAGATCGCGGACCCACCTACGAGCAGTACTTC | CASSLDRGPTYEQYF
TRBJ1-1 | - | TRBV20-1 | TRBD1 | TGCAGTGTCAGACAGGGGGCCACTGAAGCTTTCTTT | CSVRQGATEAFF
TRBJ2-5 | - | TRBV19 | - | TGTGCCAGTAGTATCGAGGGACAAGAGACCCAGTACTTC | CASSIEGQETQYF
TRBJ2-2 | few | TRBV6-5 | - | TGTGCCAGCCGCGAGACCTGGTACGGGGAGCTGTTTTTT | CASRETWYGELFF
TRBJ2-7 | - | TRBV7-9 | TRBD1 | TGTGCCAGCAGCCTAGACAGGGAAGGCGACGAGCAGTACTTC | CASSLDREGDEQYF
TRBJ2-3 | - | TRBV7-8 | TRBD2 | TGTGCCAGCAGCCGTTCTAGCGGGGCCAGCACAGATACGCAGTATTTT | CASSRSSGASTDTQYF
TRBJ1-2 | few | TRBV13 | - | TGTGCCAGCAGCCCCGGCACTGTAGGCTACACCTTC | CASSPGTVGYTF